This TCR beta chain emerged from a study of blood T cell repertoires in COVID-19. Overall study: Samples came from the United States, Italy and Spain, spanning acute and convalescent COVID-19. PBMCs, B-cell-depleted T cells, or T cells were the source of the cDNA or gDNA that made up the material.

This CDR3 has 14 amino acids. In germline, CDR1 is KGHSH, CDR2 LQKENI. V was clipped by 4 bases and J by 0 bases, with 9 bases between them. Per the authors' pipeline: Amplification with reference gene primers provided the estimates of nucleated cell counts. Only in-frame clones appear in the TCRdb table, and some are missing; sequencing was by immunoSEQ multiplex PCR. For V, J and clone size, that table is used; D and trimming come from the DNA. This table holds around 50,000 clones, roughly 91% found once. Specimen: peripheral blood. This receptor was taken from a middle-aged man with active COVID-19. The chain links TRBV18 to TRBJ1-1; TRBD1 is a possible D gene (6 bases). CDR3 nucleotide sequence: TGTGCCAGCTCACTGGGACAAATGAACACTGAAGCTTTCTTT. Translating gives CASSLGQMNTEAFF. Full variable domain (outside the CDR3, taken from reference TRBV18 and TRBJ1-1): NAGVMQNPRHLVRRRGQEARLRCSPMKGHSHVYWYRQLPEEGLKFMVYLQKENIIDESGMPKERFSAEFPKEGPSILRIQQVVRGDSAAYFCASSLGQMNTEAFFGQGTRLTVV.